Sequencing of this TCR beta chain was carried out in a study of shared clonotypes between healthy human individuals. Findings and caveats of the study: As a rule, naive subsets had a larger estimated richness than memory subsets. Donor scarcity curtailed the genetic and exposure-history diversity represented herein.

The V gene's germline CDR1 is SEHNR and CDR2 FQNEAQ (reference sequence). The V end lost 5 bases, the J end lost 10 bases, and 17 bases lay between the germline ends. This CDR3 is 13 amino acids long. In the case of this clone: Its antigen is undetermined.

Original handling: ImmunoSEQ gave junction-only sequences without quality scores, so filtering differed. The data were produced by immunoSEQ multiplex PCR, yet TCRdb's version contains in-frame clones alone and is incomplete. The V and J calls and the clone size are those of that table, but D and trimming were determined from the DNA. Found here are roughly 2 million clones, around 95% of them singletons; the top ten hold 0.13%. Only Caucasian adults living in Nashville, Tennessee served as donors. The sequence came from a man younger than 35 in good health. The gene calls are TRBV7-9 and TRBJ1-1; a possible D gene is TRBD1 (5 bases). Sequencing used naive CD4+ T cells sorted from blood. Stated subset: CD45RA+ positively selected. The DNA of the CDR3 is TGTGCCAGCAGCCGAATTACCGGGACCCCAGCTTTCTTT. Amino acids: CASSRITGTPAFF.